These 28 T cell receptor beta chains were all obtained from the same sample, sequenced in a study of blood T cell repertoires in COVID-19. The repertoire was sequenced with immunoSEQ multiplex PCR; TCRdb's copy has only in-frame clones and lacks some. In the table there are under 150,000 clones, approximately 83% of which are singletons. The sample taken for sequencing was peripheral blood. These receptors were taken from a man aged 40-50 years with active or convalescent COVID-19.

The chain employs TRBV4-1 and TRBJ2-3, with 7 bases identical to TRBD2. CDR1 and CDR2 (germline): MGHRA, YSYEKL. V lost 5 bases and J lost 8; bases outside the gene matches: 16. The CDR3 covers 16 residues. In DNA, the CDR3 is TGCGCCAGCAGCTGGGGACGGGACCCTCGCGGGGGTACGCAGTATTTT. It yields the protein CASSWGRDPRGGTQYF.

The chain uses TRBV3-1 (or the pseudogene TRBV3-2) and TRBJ1-2; a weak D match, TRBD1 (6 bases). V lost 1 base and J 1 base, leaving 13 bases between the germline ends. CDR1 LGHDT and CDR2 YNNKEL come from the germline V gene (reference sequence). The CDR3 length is 16 residues. In nucleotides, the CDR3 is TGTGCCAGCAGCCAAGGTGGACAGACCTATAACTATGGCTACACCTTC. Residues: CASSQGGQTYNYGYTF.

The chain carries TRBV5-1 and TRBJ2-5; a possible D gene is TRBD2 (6 bases). V was trimmed by 3 bases and J by 2 bases, leaving 17 bases between them. Germline CDR1 reads SGHRS; CDR2 reads YFSETQ. The CDR3 is 16 residues long. The CDR3 sequence: CASSSSLTAGQETQYF. CDR3 nucleotide sequence: TGCGCCAGCAGCTCCTCTTTGACGGCGGGGCAAGAGACCCAGTACTTC.

The chain joins TRBV19 to TRBJ1-1; D ambiguous. The CDR3 length is 14 residues. Germline loops: CDR1 LNHDA, CDR2 SQIVND (reference sequence). Trimming shortened V by 7 bases and J by 0 bases, and 12 bases separated the two germline ends. The CDR3 here is CASTAGHLNTEAFF. The DNA of the CDR3 is TGTGCCAGTACGGCAGGTCATCTGAACACTGAAGCTTTCTTT.

The rearrangement links TRBV6-4 to TRBJ2-1; TRBD2 matches at 8 bases. Unmatched junction bases numbered 7, after V lost 2 bases and J lost 4 bases. Germline values: CDR1 MRHNA, CDR2 SNTAGT. This CDR3 is built from 16 residues. The CDR3 is CASSDQSGGPYNEQFF. The CDR3 DNA reads TGTGCCAGCAGTGACCAATCGGGGGGGCCTTACAATGAGCAGTTCTTC.

CDR3 DNA: TGTGCCAGCAGCCGAAAAACTGCGTCTGGGGCCAACGTCCTGACTTTC. It yields the protein CASSRKTASGANVLTF. V usage is TRBV7-9 and J usage is TRBJ2-6; D is ambiguous. Trimming pared 5 bases from V and 1 base from J, leaving 12 bases between. The CDR3 totals 16 residues. Per germline, CDR1 SEHNR and CDR2 FQNEAQ (reference sequence).

This clone was seen a handful of times. This sequence joins TRBV6-1 and TRBJ1-6, with a tentative D call TRBD1 (6 bases). CDR1 is MNHNS and CDR2 is SASEGT in the germline V gene. V was pared by 2 bases and J by 9 bases, with 14 bases between. This CDR3 is built from 15 residues. Here the CDR3 reads CASSEPGTPGSPLHF. CDR3 bases: TGTGCCAGCAGTGAACCAGGGACACCGGGTTCACCCCTCCACTTT.

The chain has TRBV6-5 and TRBJ1-1; D is possibly TRBD1 (5 bases). The CDR3 totals 15 residues. Trimming shortened V by 1 base and J by 4 bases, and 13 bases separated the two germline ends. CDR1 MNHEY and CDR2 SVGAGI come from the germline V gene. CDR3 nucleotides: TGTGCCAGCAGTTACTTTAGCGGGGGAACCACTGAAGCTTTCTTT. This translates into CASSYFSGGTTEAFF.

V gene TRBV29-1 combines with J gene TRBJ2-7, with a possible D match to TRBD1 (5 bases). The CDR3 is 11 amino acids. The V end was cut by 7 bases, the J end by 5 bases, with 12 bases between. Looked up from germline, CDR1 is SQVTM and CDR2 is ANQGSEA. CDR3 residues: CSALDIHEQYF. The CDR3 DNA reads as TGCAGCGCCCTGGACATCCACGAGCAGTACTTC.

V and J are TRBV7-2 and TRBJ2-1, with 7 bases matching TRBD2. V gave up 3 bases and J gave up 2 bases; unmatched junction bases: 4. Germline lookup yields CDR1 SGHTA and CDR2 FQGNSA. The CDR3 contains 15 residues. In DNA form, the CDR3 reads TGTGCCAGCAGCTTGGAGGGACTACCCTACAATGAGCAGTTCTTC. Amino acid sequence: CASSLEGLPYNEQFF.

The chain employs TRBV5-1 and TRBJ2-3; 7 nucleotides agree with TRBD1. In germline, CDR1 is SGHRS, CDR2 YFSETQ. With V trimmed by 4 bases and J by 4 bases, 12 bases remained unmatched. The CDR3 length is 16 residues. In DNA, the CDR3 is TGCGCCAGCAGCACCGGGACAGCTTTTGGTGCAGATACGCAGTATTTT. Its protein is CASSTGTAFGADTQYF.

The table lists this clone with a count of one. V and J are TRBV4-2 and TRBJ1-3; maybe TRBD1 (6 bases). CDR1 is LGHNA and CDR2 is YNFKEQ in the germline V gene. The CDR3 length is 14 residues. The V end was cut by 4 bases, the J end by 2 bases, with 9 bases between. The CDR3 reads CASSLTGTGNTIYF. CDR3 DNA sequence: TGTGCCAGCAGCCTCACAGGGACTGGAAACACCATATATTTT.

The chain is built from TRBV13 and TRBJ1-1; TRBD1 matches at 8 bases. Germline CDR1 reads PRHDT; CDR2 reads FYEKMQ (reference sequence). This CDR3 spans 14 amino acids. With V trimmed by 6 bases and J by 2 bases, 5 bases remained unmatched. CDR3 residues: CASRRQGTNTEAFF. The CDR3 bases are TGTGCCAGCAGGAGACAGGGGACAAACACTGAAGCTTTCTTT.

This clone was found a few times. J is TRBJ2-1 and V is TRBV19; 10 nucleotides agree with TRBD1. From germline, CDR1 is LNHDA and CDR2 SQIVND (reference sequence). This CDR3 has 17 amino acids. Trimming at V came to 2 bases and at J to 4 bases, leaving 8 bases not matched to a gene. The CDR3 DNA reads TGTGCCAGTAGTATACCCCCGACAGGGGGCAAATACAATGAGCAGTTCTTC. The encoded protein is CASSIPPTGGKYNEQFF.

V is TRBV29-1 and J is TRBJ2-1; 7 nucleotides agree with TRBD1. This CDR3 has 14 amino acids. Looked up from germline, CDR1 is SQVTM and CDR2 is ANQGSEA. V was pared by 6 bases and J by 1 base, with 6 bases of the junction left unmatched. CDR3 sequence (DNA): TGCAGCGTGATAGGACAGGAGTCCTACAATGAGCAGTTCTTC. This sequence encodes CSVIGQESYNEQFF.

The chain has TRBV5-4 and TRBJ1-6; 12 bases are a match to TRBD1. V gave up 4 bases and J gave up 8 bases; unmatched junction bases: 7. The CDR3 extends over 16 amino acids. In germline, CDR1 is SGHNT, CDR2 YYREEE (reference sequence). The CDR3 is CASSQRDRGPYSPLHF. The DNA for the CDR3 is TGTGCCAGCAGCCAAAGGGACAGGGGGCCTTATTCACCCCTCCACTTT.

This clone appeared once. The chain employs TRBV18 and TRBJ2-3; 12 bases are a match to TRBD1. Trimming took 3 bases from V and 3 from J; bases not matched to a gene: 7. The germline gives CDR1 KGHSH, CDR2 LQKENI. The CDR3 contains 17 residues. For the CDR3, the DNA is TGTGCCAGCTCACCCGGGACAGGGGGCCGTCTTACAGATACGCAGTATTTT. The encoded protein is CASSPGTGGRLTDTQYF.

The rearrangement uses TRBV4-2 and TRBJ2-1, with 10 bases matching TRBD2. The CDR3 contains 16 residues. Germline loops: CDR1 LGHNA, CDR2 YNFKEQ. The V and J ends lost 4 bases and 8 bases, in that order; junction bases with no gene match: 11. CDR3 nucleotides: TGTGCCAGCAGCCCGCAACTAGCGGGGAGCGTGGATGAGCAGTTCTTC. Encoded protein: CASSPQLAGSVDEQFF.

The chain employs TRBV10-3 and TRBJ1-6; D might be TRBD1 (6 bases). The CDR3 has 16 amino acids. Trimming took off 3 bases at V and 7 bases at J, with 16 bases between the two ends. Germline V CDR1 and CDR2: ENHRY, SYGVKD. For the CDR3, the DNA is TGTGCCATCAGTGAAAAAGGGGGGGCAGAGAATTCACCCCTCCACTTT. As protein: CAISEKGGAENSPLHF.

This clone has only one observation. This rearrangement joins TRBV7-2 to TRBJ2-5; 9 bases are shared with TRBD1. Germline loops: CDR1 SGHTA, CDR2 FQGNSA. This CDR3 comprises 15 residues. V trimming: 5 bases; J trimming: 5 bases; junction bases outside the gene matches: 9. The CDR3 nucleotides are TGTGCCAGCAGCACGGGACAGGGAAGTAGGGAGACCCAGTACTTC. Translation: CASSTGQGSRETQYF.

The CDR3 loop is CAWSVGQGHSPLHF. The CDR3, as DNA: TGTGCCTGGAGTGTGGGACAGGGGCATTCACCCCTCCACTTT. The rearrangement joins TRBV30 to TRBJ1-6; 10 bases are shared with TRBD1. The germline V gene has CDR1 GTSNPN and CDR2 SVGIG (reference sequence). This CDR3 has 14 amino acids. Losses at the gene ends were 0 bases for V and 8 bases for J; bases not matched to a gene: 1.

J is TRBJ1-1 and V is TRBV11-3; D not resolved. This CDR3 contains 15 residues. V was cut by 0 bases and J by 4 bases, with 12 bases left in between. In germline, CDR1 is SGHNT, CDR2 YENEEA. The CDR3 is CASSLDGGSRTEAFF. The CDR3 DNA follows: TGTGCCAGCAGCTTAGATGGAGGTTCGCGCACTGAAGCTTTCTTT.

V and J are TRBV6-5 and TRBJ2-1, with a weak D call TRBD1 (6 bases). Germline V gives CDR1 MNHEY, CDR2 SVGAGI. The CDR3 totals 15 residues. Trimming pared 8 bases from V and 7 bases from J, leaving 21 bases between. The DNA of the CDR3 is TGTGCCAGCGGTCCAGAGCTGGGGGCGAGGAATGAGCAGTTCTTC. It yields the protein CASGPELGARNEQFF.

V and J are TRBV9 and TRBJ1-1; D perhaps matches TRBD1 (5 bases). CDR3 length equals 14 residues. V was cut by 0 bases and J by 1 base, with 7 bases left in between. Germline V CDR1 and CDR2: SGDLS, YYNGEE. The CDR3 region is CASSVEGKNTEAFF. The CDR3 DNA is TGTGCCAGCAGCGTAGAGGGGAAGAACACTGAAGCTTTCTTT.

The rearrangement joins TRBV11-2 to TRBJ2-1; 12 positions match TRBD2. Germline-derived CDR1 and CDR2 are SGHAT and FQNNGV. The CDR3 loop spans 17 amino acids. Trimming removed 5 bases from V and 6 bases from J; junction bases left unmatched: 11. CDR3 nucleotides: TGTGCCAGCAGCCCACAGGCTAGCGGGGGGGCCGGCAATGAGCAGTTCTTC. Residues: CASSPQASGGAGNEQFF.

The chain carries TRBV7-2 and TRBJ1-2; no definite D call. The CDR3 totals 13 residues. From germline, CDR1 is SGHTA and CDR2 FQGNSA. Trimming removed 3 bases at V and 8 bases at J, with 13 bases between. The CDR3 bases are TGTGCCAGCAGCTTTTCGGCGGCTGAGGGCTACACCTTC. This encodes CASSFSAAEGYTF.

The chain carries TRBV5-1 and TRBJ1-4; possibly TRBD1 for D (6 bases). This CDR3 is 16 amino acids long. Between the trimmed V and J ends, which lost 6 bases and 0 bases, there was a span of 15 bases. CDR1 and CDR2 (germline): SGHRS, YFSETQ. The CDR3 region is CASKQGDWATNEKLFF. The CDR3 nucleotides are TGCGCCAGCAAACAGGGCGACTGGGCAACTAATGAAAAACTGTTTTTT.

The chain couples TRBV6-6 to TRBJ2-1; 9 bases are a match to TRBD2. The CDR3 covers 16 residues. Per germline, CDR1 MNHNY and CDR2 SVGAGI (reference sequence). V was pared by 4 bases and J by 0 bases, with 4 bases of the junction left unmatched. This chain's CDR3 is CASSSSGGISYNEQFF. In DNA form, the CDR3 reads TGTGCCAGCAGTTCCAGCGGGGGGATCTCCTACAATGAGCAGTTCTTC.